The following is a TCR beta chain sequence with its context. The trim removed 1 base at V and 7 bases at J, leaving 7 bases unmatched. Germline CDR1 and CDR2: LGHDT and YNNKEL (reference sequence). The CDR3 totals 14 residues. The data were taken from a study of blood T cell repertoires in COVID-19. Sequencing used immunoSEQ multiplex PCR; TCRdb keeps in-frame clones, though not all of them. The sample carries 350,000 to 400,000 clones, about 88% recorded once. The origin of this receptor is a woman aged 55-69 years with COVID-19, enrolled during active disease. This chain joins TRBV3-1 (or the pseudogene TRBV3-2) and TRBJ2-7; 7 nucleotides align to TRBD1. Source material: peripheral blood. The CDR3 nucleotides are TGTGCCAGCAGCCAAGGGGACAGCCGGAGGGAGCAGTACTTC. Amino acid sequence: CASSQGDSRREQYF.